This T cell receptor (beta chain) was found in a study of blood T cell repertoires in COVID-19. Method: immunoSEQ multiplex PCR; TCRdb's copy keeps in-frame clones and lacks some. This table holds over 400,000 clones, approximately 83% found once. The CDR3 extends over 13 amino acids. Germline-derived CDR1 and CDR2 are SGHRS and YFSETQ. Between the trimmed V and J ends, which lost 4 bases and 2 bases, there was a span of 10 bases. This receptor was identified in a human donor in a cohort sampled during active COVID-19. The sample taken for sequencing was peripheral blood. The chain uses TRBV5-1 and TRBJ2-7, with a tentative D call TRBD1 (6 bases). The CDR3 is CASSLQGPYEQYF. The CDR3 region has the DNA TGCGCCAGCAGCCTACAGGGTCCCTACGAGCAGTACTTC.